These T cell receptor beta chains were read from a single sample in a study of shared clonotypes between healthy human individuals. Sequencing was performed with immunoSEQ multiplex PCR; in TCRdb, only in-frame clones are kept and a portion is missing. Among over 850,000 clones, 78% were seen once, and the ten largest hold 0.5% to 0.6%. The specimen sequenced was memory CD4+ T cells from PBMCs. Receptors were obtained from a young man in good health. Some clones in this sample may be carry-over from other donors' samples. Each CDR3 is given without its conserved first and last residue. Expanded clones are given a class, and other clones once, few, many or no size at all.

clone_size v_call cdr3_aa
NA TRBV9 ASSPRGQGRGYEQY
NA TRBV11-3 ASSQTTSGRALETQY
NA TRBV30 AWKKGITSATNEKLF
NA TRBV5-4 ASSLRSSGNTIY
NA TRBV5-1 ASSLGQGRTDTQY
few TRBV7-8 ASSFTGVRAGNTIY
NA TRBV11-3 ASSLVVLTLQETQY
NA TRBV30 AWTIKQGSSYEQY
NA TRBV5-1 ASSGGQGGYGYT
NA TRBV7-9 ASSLRDNTEAF
NA TRBV10-2 ASSGTSGNTGELF
NA TRBV9 ASSVAAAANYGYT
few TRBV6-5 ASSTHGGDEAF
NA TRBV27 ASSFIRMSGSSGANVLT
NA TRBV9 ASSVGGRYRETQY
NA TRBV18 ASSPQGSQNTEAF
NA TRBV9 ASSVEGQPQH
NA TRBV14 ASSQGGGRRYT
NA TRBV5-1 ASSLGNTLNYGYT
NA TRBV4-1 ASSQGVTSNTEAF
NA TRBV6-5 ASSPAGTDTQY
NA TRBV10-3 AISESSVTGKLF
NA TRBV4-2 ASSATGGNQPQH
NA TRBV7-6 ASSHSGGLGHSSYNEQF
few TRBV30 AWSVLRSNEKLF
NA TRBV27 ASSLVLGNPYGYT
NA TRBV7-6 ASSPSGRVTDTQY
NA TRBV2 ASRRDSRETQY
NA TRBV5-1 ASSLGLAGVGADTQY
once TRBV7-8 ASSYLRGTYEQY
once TRBV7-9 ASNSELAGGPTGELF
few TRBV6-1 ASTTGAQGTEAF
NA TRBV5-1 ASRRRGTTSYGNTIY
NA TRBV6-5 ASSFGGDGYQPQH
NA TRBV9 ASSVQDTQY
NA TRBV27 ASSISGRNNEQF
NA TRBV4-2 ASSQEGGGTSDSTKNIQY
NA TRBV4-1 ASGGGTGPTGELF
NA TRBV7-2 ASSFGLLSDTQY
NA TRBV19 ASSIVVAGGSGEQF
NA TRBV7-9 ASSFTGDVYEQY
NA TRBV27 ASSLTGRYGYT
once TRBV7-2 ASSPTSGSYNEQF
NA TRBV19 ASSISQGDEQY
NA TRBV7-9 ASSLAPGQRGPRTQY
NA TRBV7-8 ASSLESDRGPGNTIY
NA TRBV4-1 ASSQDWTANQPQH
NA TRBV7-8 ASSLAAGQSSYEQY
NA TRBV6-5 ASSSPGENTEAF
NA TRBV11-3 ASSLDRRLRGIQPQH
NA TRBV20-1 SPRGSYGYT
once TRBV30 AWSPSGPGNSPLH
NA TRBV6-5 ASSYNGQGRGYT
NA TRBV2 ASSEGGVPTIY
NA TRBV18 ASSPWRTGPQGEQY
NA TRBV7-2 ASSITSGSYNEQF
NA TRBV28 ASSFPFSAGLGTEAF